The 5 T cell receptor beta chains listed next were all sequenced from one sample in a study of shared clonotypes between healthy human individuals. Here immunoSEQ multiplex PCR was the method, and the copy in TCRdb shows in-frame clones only, minus some. Among over a million clones listed, more than 60% were seen once. The material sequenced was memory CD4+ T cells sorted from blood. As to subset: CD45RA-negative fraction. All receptors come from a young man in good health.

This clone has more than one count but fewer than ten. The chain employs TRBV28 and TRBJ2-6, with D tentatively TRBD1 (7 bases). This CDR3 spans 15 amino acids. V was trimmed by 6 bases and J by 2 bases, leaving 11 bases between them. Germline CDR1 and CDR2: MDHEN and SYDVKM. CDR3 DNA: TGTGCCAGCAGACCAGGGGGGCCTGGGGCCAACGTCCTGACTTTC. Its protein product is CASRPGGPGANVLTF.

This chain connects TRBV29-1 to TRBJ2-5; TRBD1 matches at 10 bases. The CDR3 sequence is 15 residues long. Germline CDR1 reads SQVTM; CDR2 reads ANQGSEA. V dropped 4 bases and J dropped 0; count of bases not matched to a gene: 5. As DNA, the CDR3 is TGCAGCGTTGCAGGGACAGGGGCGTACCAAGAGACCCAGTACTTC. Its protein is CSVAGTGAYQETQYF.

This chain uses TRBV28 with TRBJ1-1, with TRBD1 as a possible D gene (6 bases). Germline CDR1 is MDHEN and CDR2 is SYDVKM. Trimming removed 6 bases from V and 1 base from J, with 21 bases in between. The CDR3 is 17 amino acids. The CDR3 reads CASSRPTGLIANTEAFF. As DNA, the CDR3 is TGTGCCAGCAGCCGCCCTACAGGGTTGATAGCGAACACTGAAGCTTTCTTT.

This chain's CDR3 is CASSLSLTGGLGNTIYF. The CDR3 DNA reads TGCGCCAGCAGCTTGAGTCTGACAGGGGGCCTCGGAAACACCATATATTTT. The genes are TRBV5-1 and TRBJ1-3; 10 bases fit TRBD1. J lost 4 bases, V lost 1 base, and 8 bases had no gene match. Per the germline V gene, CDR1 is SGHRS and CDR2 is YFSETQ. The CDR3 consists of 17 residues.

This clone was counted only a few times. The rearrangement links TRBV5-1 to TRBJ1-2; D perhaps matches TRBD1 (5 bases). Germline V gene lookup returns CDR1 SGHRS and CDR2 YFSETQ. The V and J ends lost 1 base and 3 bases respectively, with 10 bases between them. This CDR3 contains 14 residues. As DNA, the CDR3 is TGCGCCAGCAGCTTGTCGGGGCAGGACTATGGCTACACCTTC. This sequence encodes CASSLSGQDYGYTF.